A single sample is the source of the 23 T cell receptor beta chains below, sequenced in a study of blood T cell repertoires in COVID-19. Here immunoSEQ multiplex PCR was the method, and the copy in TCRdb shows in-frame clones only, minus some. Of about 150,000 clones in the sample, roughly four fifths are singletons; the top ten hold 9% to 14%. Sequencing was performed on peripheral blood. The receptors come from a woman in her sixties with COVID-19, enrolled during active disease.

The chain carries TRBV5-8 and TRBJ1-6; 8 bases match TRBD1. J gave up 7 bases and V 3 bases, and 3 bases lay outside the gene matches. This CDR3 is built from 14 residues. CDR1 SGHTS and CDR2 YDEGEE come from the germline V gene. CDR3 amino acids: CASSYRDRNSPLHF. In nucleotides, the CDR3 is TGTGCCAGCAGCTACCGGGACAGGAATTCACCCCTCCACTTT.

This clone was counted once. V is TRBV20-1 and J is TRBJ1-5; 9 bases align to TRBD1. V was pared by 3 bases and J by 8 bases, with 14 bases of the junction left unmatched. The CDR3 consists of 16 residues. Looked up from germline, CDR1 is DFQATT and CDR2 is SNEGSKA (reference sequence). CDR3 in amino acids: CSASPGTGRSLEPQHF. For the CDR3, the DNA is TGCAGTGCTAGTCCCGGGACAGGGAGGTCCCTCGAGCCCCAGCATTTT.

This clone was observed a few times. The chain employs TRBV3-1 (or the pseudogene TRBV3-2) and TRBJ1-2, with D hard to call. Trimming cost V 1 base and J 6 bases, with 9 bases left between them. The CDR3 sequence is 13 residues long. CDR1 and CDR2 from the germline V gene are LGHDT and YNNKEL (reference sequence). The CDR3 DNA reads TGTGCCAGCAGCCAAGGCAGGTTCGATGGCTACACCTTC. This codes for CASSQGRFDGYTF.

In the case of this clone: This CDR3 is also generated by other DNA sequences in the sample. This sequence joins TRBV7-3 and TRBJ2-3, with D unclear. CDR3 length equals 12 residues. Germline values: CDR1 SGHTA, CDR2 FQGTGA. V lost 5 bases and J 0 bases, leaving 3 bases between the germline ends. CDR3 amino acids: CASSLSTDTQYF. DNA for the CDR3: TGTGCCAGCAGCCTTAGCACAGATACGCAGTATTTT.

The V call is TRBV7-9, the J call TRBJ1-4, with a tentative D call TRBD1 (5 bases). V lost 4 bases to trimming and J lost 8 bases, with 17 bases between them. The V gene's germline CDR1 is SEHNR and CDR2 FQNEAQ (reference sequence). This CDR3 is 15 amino acids long. The CDR3 region is CASSSLQGLAEKLFF. The CDR3 DNA follows: TGTGCCAGCAGCTCTCTTCAGGGATTGGCAGAAAAACTGTTTTTT.

DNA of the CDR3: TGTGCCAGCAGCCAGCAGGACTCTGGAAACACCATATATTTT. This sequence encodes CASSQQDSGNTIYF. V is TRBV3-1 (or the pseudogene TRBV3-2) and J is TRBJ1-3; D gene ambiguous. This CDR3 is 14 amino acids long. The ends were cut back, 3 bases at V and 0 bases at J, with 6 bases in the middle. CDR1 and CDR2 (germline): LGHDT, YNNKEL (reference sequence).

This clone was recorded a few times. This sequence joins TRBV2 and TRBJ1-5; no clear D gene. CDR3 length: 14 amino acids. CDR1 is SNHLY, CDR2 FYNNEI, per germline. V lost 6 bases and J lost 7, with 16 bases in between. The CDR3 loop reads CASSREGLGQPQHF. CDR3 DNA sequence: TGTGCCAGCAGCCGCGAGGGTCTAGGACAGCCCCAGCATTTT.

The gene calls are TRBV5-4 and TRBJ1-6; unclear D gene. The CDR3 is 14 residues long. The germline V gene has CDR1 SGHNT and CDR2 YYREEE (reference sequence). Trimming took 3 bases from V and 8 from J, leaving 12 bases between them. For the CDR3, the DNA is TGTGCCAGCAGCTCGGGAAGCTTGGATTCACCCCTCCACTTT. Its translation: CASSSGSLDSPLHF.

The rearrangement joins TRBV19 to TRBJ1-5, with D possibly matching TRBD1 (5 bases). In germline, CDR1 is LNHDA, CDR2 SQIVND (reference sequence). The V end was cut by 8 bases, the J end by 2 bases, with 16 bases between. CDR3 length equals 15 residues. The CDR3 loop reads CASSGGGSGNQPQHF. The DNA of the CDR3 is TGTGCCAGTTCTGGGGGGGGTAGCGGCAATCAGCCCCAGCATTTT.

The genes are TRBV5-8 and TRBJ1-5; the D is unclear. V was cut by 4 bases and J by 1 base, with 15 bases left in between. Germline values: CDR1 SGHTS, CDR2 YDEGEE. CDR3 length: 16 amino acids. This CDR3 reads CASSRSEGLSNQPQHF. CDR3 DNA: TGTGCCAGCAGCCGCTCCGAGGGCCTAAGCAATCAGCCCCAGCATTTT.

The rearrangement uses TRBV4-1 and TRBJ2-7, with 7 bases that match TRBD1. The CDR3 spans 14 residues. The V gene's germline CDR1 is MGHRA and CDR2 YSYEKL. V shed 0 bases and J 6 bases; nucleotides not matched to a gene: 5. CDR3 sequence reads: CASSQDDRVSEQYV. In nucleotides, the CDR3 is TGCGCCAGCAGCCAAGATGACAGGGTAAGCGAGCAGTACGTC.

This chain uses TRBV6-4 with TRBJ2-2, with 7 bases fitting TRBD1. J lost 5 bases, V lost 6 bases, and 6 bases had no gene match. Germline V CDR1 and CDR2: MRHNA, SNTAGT. The CDR3 consists of 14 residues. The CDR3 DNA follows: TGTGCCAGCAGCCGGGACAGACTAACCGGGGAGCTGTTTTTT. It yields the protein CASSRDRLTGELFF.

This sequence joins TRBV7-3 and TRBJ2-6; D remains ambiguous. This CDR3 is built from 15 residues. Trimming cost V 2 bases and J 0 bases, with 5 bases left between them. The germline CDR1 and CDR2 sequences are SGHTA and FQGTGA. The CDR3: CASSLEHSGANVLTF. CDR3 sequence (DNA): TGTGCCAGCAGCTTAGAGCACTCTGGGGCCAACGTCCTGACTTTC.

This sequence joins TRBV6-5 and TRBJ1-2; 8 positions match TRBD1. The CDR3 length is 15 residues. V trimming: 5 bases; J trimming: 6 bases; junction bases outside the gene matches: 11. Germline CDR1 reads MNHEY; CDR2 reads SVGAGI. CDR3 nucleotide sequence: TGTGCCAGCAGTAAATGGACAGGGACCGGGAATGGCTACACCTTC. Its translation is CASSKWTGTGNGYTF.

The V call is TRBV5-1, the J call TRBJ2-1, with a weak D call TRBD1 (6 bases). The CDR3 totals 16 residues. CDR1 and CDR2 from the germline V gene are SGHRS and YFSETQ. The ends were cut back, 1 base at V and 5 bases at J, with 16 bases in the middle. The CDR3 DNA is TGCGCCAGCAGCTTGTTGCCCACTAGACAGGACAATGAGCAGTTCTTC. Translation: CASSLLPTRQDNEQFF.

This clone was counted between two and nine times. The chain joins TRBV9 to TRBJ1-6, with a possible D match to TRBD1 (6 bases). The CDR3 has 15 residues. V lost 3 bases to trimming and J lost 6 bases, with 13 bases between them. CDR1 and CDR2 from the germline V gene are SGDLS and YYNGEE. The CDR3 spells CASSAAGRGNSPLHF. CDR3 coding DNA: TGTGCCAGCAGCGCGGCGGGCAGGGGTAATTCACCCCTCCACTTT.

This clone has only one observation. CDR3 sequence (DNA): TGTGTTTCAGGGGGGACTTCTATCTCTGGGGCCAACGTCCTGACTTTC. Translation: CVSGGTSISGANVLTF. The chain is built from TRBV2 and TRBJ2-6, with D maybe TRBD1 (7 bases). The CDR3 has 16 residues. Germline CDR1 and CDR2: SNHLY and FYNNEI.

This chain connects TRBV14 to TRBJ1-3; D remains unclear. This CDR3 contains 15 residues. The germline gives CDR1 SGHDN, CDR2 FVKESK. The germline V and J ends were trimmed by 5 bases and 0 bases, with 11 bases remaining between them. CDR3 loop: CASSGEVYSGNTIYF. The CDR3 nucleotides read TGTGCCAGCAGCGGGGAGGTTTACTCTGGAAACACCATATATTTT.

By sample fraction, this clone is medium-sized. The chain is built from TRBV5-1 and TRBJ1-6; TRBD1 matches at 9 bases. Per germline, CDR1 SGHRS and CDR2 YFSETQ. The CDR3 totals 15 residues. V dropped 1 base and J dropped 9; count of bases not matched to a gene: 5. CDR3 sequence reads: CASSLRTGVFSPLHF. CDR3 sequence (DNA): TGCGCCAGCAGCTTGAGGACAGGGGTTTTTTCACCCCTCCACTTT.

The rearrangement uses TRBV3-1 (or the pseudogene TRBV3-2) and TRBJ1-5; 7 bases align to TRBD1. The CDR3 has 13 residues. Germline V gene sequence: CDR1 LGHDT, CDR2 YNNKEL (reference sequence). V was clipped by 5 bases and J by 6 bases; unmatched bases: 4. For the CDR3, the DNA is TGTGCCAGCAGCACAGGGGAGGTTCAGCCCCAGCATTTT. It specifies CASSTGEVQPQHF.

The CDR3 is CASPRQGNTEAFF. The CDR3 DNA reads TGTGCCAGCCCGCGACAGGGGAACACTGAAGCTTTCTTT. The J gene is TRBJ1-1, the V gene TRBV2, with TRBD1 matching 7 bases. Trimming took 8 bases from V and 1 from J; bases not matched to a gene: 4. The length of the CDR3 is 13 residues. The germline V gene encodes CDR1 SNHLY and CDR2 FYNNEI.

The V and J genes are TRBV2 and TRBJ1-5, with 7 positions matching TRBD1. The V and J ends lost 5 bases and 2 bases, in that order; junction bases with no gene match: 3. From germline, CDR1 is SNHLY and CDR2 FYNNEI. CDR3 length: 14 residues. The CDR3 spells CASSKQGRNQPQHF. The CDR3 DNA reads as TGTGCCAGCAGTAAACAGGGGCGCAATCAGCCCCAGCATTTT.

The chain has TRBV5-1 and TRBJ2-1, with TRBD1 matching over 7 bases. This CDR3 region has 15 residues. The V and J ends lost 0 bases and 6 bases, in that order; junction bases with no gene match: 6. Germline loops: CDR1 SGHRS, CDR2 YFSETQ. The CDR3 region is CASSLGQGKSNEQFF. The CDR3 DNA follows: TGCGCCAGCAGCTTGGGACAGGGAAAAAGCAATGAGCAGTTCTTC.